The rows below give T cell receptor beta chains drawn from one sample of a study of control samples from healthy donors and cancer patients. Assay: immunoSEQ multiplex PCR; the TCRdb copy retains only in-frame clones and omits some. This sample yields approximately 130,000 clones, of which around 89% are seen a single time; roughly 43% belongs to the top ten. What was sequenced was blood. Receptor source: a man in his fifties or sixties in good health. The CDR3 runs from the conserved cysteine through the conserved F or W. A D gene is named only where the DNA matches it firmly. A clone size is listed for some rows: how often the clone was seen (once, few, many), or a class if it is expanded.

v_call,j_call,d_call,clone_size,cdr3_nt,cdr3_aa
TRBV18,TRBJ1-2,-,-,TGTGCCAGCTCACCACCGGGTCCTGGACAGCTACCCTATGGCTACACCTTC,CASSPPGPGQLPYGYTF
TRBV5-1,TRBJ2-1,-,-,TGCGCCAGCAGCTTGGACGGGTTCTACAATGAGCAGTTCTTC,CASSLDGFYNEQFF
TRBV23-1,TRBJ1-3,-,-,TGCGCCAGCAGTCAGCAGGCTAAGAGAAACACCATATATTTT,CASSQQAKRNTIYF
TRBV27,TRBJ1-1,-,once,TGTGCCAGCAGTTTAATAGGGAACACTGAAGCTTTCTTT,CASSLIGNTEAFF
TRBV7-6,TRBJ2-7,TRBD2,once,TGTGCCAGCAGCCCCGCACAGCGGGGTTTCTACGAGCAGTACTTC,CASSPAQRGFYEQYF
TRBV27,TRBJ2-5,-,-,TGTGCCAGCAGTTTAAGGGGGCAAGAGACCCAGTACTTC,CASSLRGQETQYF
TRBV18,TRBJ1-2,-,-,TGTGCCAGCTCACCACCCACAGGGAAAAACTATGGCTACACCTTC,CASSPPTGKNYGYTF
TRBV2,TRBJ1-1,TRBD1,-,TGTGCCAGCAGGGGACAGGGTTGGTCGGGGGCTTTCTTT,CASRGQGWSGAFF
TRBV7-8,TRBJ1-4,-,once,TGTGCCAGCAGCTTAGGATATAATGAAAAACTGTTTTTT,CASSLGYNEKLFF
TRBV19,TRBJ1-3,-,-,TGTGCCAGTAGTAGAAGGAAGGGAAACACCATATATTTT,CASSRRKGNTIYF
TRBV25-1,TRBJ1-2,TRBD1,-,TGTGCCAGCAGTGAAATTGGGGGACAGTCCTATGGCTACACCTTC,CASSEIGGQSYGYTF
TRBV9,TRBJ1-1,-,-,TGTGCCAGCAGCGTAGATGGAGGAATCACTGAAGCTTTCTTT,CASSVDGGITEAFF
TRBV19,TRBJ2-6,TRBD1,-,TGTGCCAGTAGGGTGGGGAGTCAGGGGGAAAGTGGGGCCAACGTCCTGACTTTC,CASRVGSQGESGANVLTF
TRBV7-6,TRBJ2-7,TRBD1,-,TGTGCCAGCAGCACCCCCCTGGGACAGGGGTCCTACGAGCAGTACTTC,CASSTPLGQGSYEQYF
TRBV2,TRBJ1-4,-,-,TGTGCCAGCGCCCAGGGTGGTGAAAAACTGTTTTTT,CASAQGGEKLFF
TRBV15,TRBJ2-1,-,once,TGTGCCACCAGCAGAAAGGAATATGAGCAGTTCTTC,CATSRKEYEQFF
TRBV5-6,TRBJ2-5,TRBD2,-,TGTGCCAGCAGCTTGGGTGGCGGGGGGGCCAGTAGGACCCAGTACTTC,CASSLGGGGASRTQYF
TRBV4-3,TRBJ1-1,-,once,TGCGCCAGCAGCCAAGTAAGTAACAGCGAAGCTTTCTTT,CASSQVSNSEAFF
TRBV7-9,TRBJ2-7,-,-,TGTGCCAGCAGCTTAAGGGGAGAGGCCTACGAGCAGTACTTC,CASSLRGEAYEQYF
TRBV18,TRBJ1-2,-,few,TGTGCCAGCTCAACCACGAGGGCACTACAGGGCGGCTACACCTTC,CASSTTRALQGGYTF
TRBV6-5,TRBJ2-4,TRBD1,-,TGTGCCAGCAGTTATAGGGACAGGGGGTCGGACATTCAGTACTTC,CASSYRDRGSDIQYF